A single sample is the source of the 2 T cell receptor beta chains below, sequenced in a study of Ad26.COV2.S vaccination and SARS-CoV-2 variants. Treatment meaning: around 19 received Ad26.COV2.S at low or high dose, single or two shots; roughly 5 received placebo; per-sample allocation not given. Collection of samples fell on day 63 after the first vaccine or placebo injection. Method: immunoSEQ multiplex PCR; TCRdb's copy keeps in-frame clones and lacks some. The sample shows 300,000 to 400,000 clones, over 75% of them seen only once. The material was peripheral blood, obtained in a trial of Ad26.COV2.S vaccine versus placebo. All receptors derive from a person between 18 and 65 years old who received the Ad26.COV2.S COVID-19 vaccine or a placebo.

The genes are TRBV7-9 and TRBJ2-5, with a possible D match to TRBD2 (6 bases). The V gene's germline CDR1 is SEHNR and CDR2 FQNEAQ (reference sequence). This CDR3 spans 13 amino acids. Between the trimmed V and J ends, which lost 5 bases and 5 bases, there was a span of 12 bases. This CDR3 reads CASSPSGWETQYF. The CDR3 region has the DNA TGTGCCAGCAGCCCAAGCGGGTGGGAGACCCAGTACTTC.

This clone appeared once. The CDR3 sequence: CAISPAGTPTDTQYF. In DNA, the CDR3 is TGTGCCATCAGCCCAGCGGGGACCCCCACAGATACGCAGTATTTT. J is TRBJ2-3 and V is TRBV10-3; the match to TRBD2 covers 7 bases. The CDR3 runs 15 residues. Germline V gene data show CDR1 as ENHRY and CDR2 as SYGVKD. V was pared by 6 bases and J by 2 bases, with 8 bases of the junction left unmatched.